Here is one T cell receptor beta chain with its context. The method was immunoSEQ multiplex PCR; TCRdb's version includes in-frame clones alone and lacks a portion of them. The table has more than 110,000 clones, 84% seen once. The CDR3 runs to 19 residues. With 6 bases clipped from V and 1 base from J, the junction kept 12 bases outside the gene matches. The germline gives CDR1 MNHEY, CDR2 SVGEGT. This sample was taken from a study of blood T cell repertoires in COVID-19. This chain uses TRBV6-2 or TRBV6-3 with TRBJ2-2, with TRBD2 identical over 12 bases. The TCR sequence derives from a human donor in a cohort sampled during active COVID-19. Input material: peripheral blood. CDR3 nucleotide sequence: TGTGCCAGCAGCCGTGGTTGGTCTAGCGGGGGGGTGAACACCGGGGAGCTGTTTTTT. It is translated as CASSRGWSSGGVNTGELFF.